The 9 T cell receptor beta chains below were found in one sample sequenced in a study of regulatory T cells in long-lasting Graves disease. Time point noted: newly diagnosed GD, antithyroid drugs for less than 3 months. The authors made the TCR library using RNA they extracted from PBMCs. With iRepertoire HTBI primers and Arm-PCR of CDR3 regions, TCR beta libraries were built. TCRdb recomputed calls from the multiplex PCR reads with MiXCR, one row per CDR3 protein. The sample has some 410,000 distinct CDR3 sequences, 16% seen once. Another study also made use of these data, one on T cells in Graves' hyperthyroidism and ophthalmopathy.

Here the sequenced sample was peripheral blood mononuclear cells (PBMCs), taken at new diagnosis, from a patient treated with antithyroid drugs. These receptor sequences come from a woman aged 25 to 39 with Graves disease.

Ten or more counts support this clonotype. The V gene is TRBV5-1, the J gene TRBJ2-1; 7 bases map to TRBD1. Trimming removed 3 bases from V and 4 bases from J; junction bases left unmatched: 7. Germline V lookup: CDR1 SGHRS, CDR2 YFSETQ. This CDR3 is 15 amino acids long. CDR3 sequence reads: CASSSRDSVYNEQFF. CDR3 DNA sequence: TGCGCCAGCAGCTCCCGGGACAGTGTGTACAATGAGCAGTTCTTC. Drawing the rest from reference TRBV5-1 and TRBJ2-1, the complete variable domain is KAGVTQTPRYLIKTRGQQVTLSCSPISGHRSVSWYQQTPGQGLQFLFEYFSETQRNKGNFPGRFSGRQFSNSRSEMNVSTLELGDSALYLCASSSRDSVYNEQFFGPGTRLTVL.

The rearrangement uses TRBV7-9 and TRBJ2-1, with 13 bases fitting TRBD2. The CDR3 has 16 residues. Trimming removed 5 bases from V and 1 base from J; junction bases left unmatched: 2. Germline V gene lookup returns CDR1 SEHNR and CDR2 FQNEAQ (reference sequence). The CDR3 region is CASSQTSGRSYNEQFF. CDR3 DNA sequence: TGTGCCAGCAGCCAGACTAGCGGGAGGTCCTACAATGAGCAGTTCTTC.

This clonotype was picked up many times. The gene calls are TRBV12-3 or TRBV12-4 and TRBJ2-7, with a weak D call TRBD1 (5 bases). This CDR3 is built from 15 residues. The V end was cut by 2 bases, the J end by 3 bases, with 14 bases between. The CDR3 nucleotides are TGTGCCAGCAGTTTAAATAGACAGTTCGGCTACGAGCAGTACTTC. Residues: CASSLNRQFGYEQYF.

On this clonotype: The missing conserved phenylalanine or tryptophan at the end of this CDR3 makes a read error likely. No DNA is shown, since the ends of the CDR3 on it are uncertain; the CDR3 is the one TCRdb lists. Here the CDR3 reads CASNLQGDRFI. This sequence joins TRBV27 and TRBJ2-7; the table names TRBD1, a call not compared with the DNA. The CDR3 is 11 residues long, ends included. CDR1 MNHEY and CDR2 SMNVEV come from the germline V gene (reference sequence).

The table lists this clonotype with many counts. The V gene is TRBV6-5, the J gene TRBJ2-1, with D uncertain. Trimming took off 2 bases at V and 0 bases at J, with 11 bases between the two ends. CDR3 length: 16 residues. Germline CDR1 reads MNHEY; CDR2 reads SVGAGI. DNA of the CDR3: TGTGCCAGCAGTTACCTTGCGGTGAGCTCCTACAATGAGCAGTTCTTC. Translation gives CASSYLAVSSYNEQFF.

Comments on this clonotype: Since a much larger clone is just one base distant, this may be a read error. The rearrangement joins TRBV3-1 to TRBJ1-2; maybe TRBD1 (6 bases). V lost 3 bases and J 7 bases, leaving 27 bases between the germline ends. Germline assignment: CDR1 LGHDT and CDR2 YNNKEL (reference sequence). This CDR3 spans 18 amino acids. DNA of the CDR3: TGTGCCAGCAGCCAGTTTGCGTCCCACAGGGCCTCGAGGCGTGGCTACACCTTC. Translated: CASSQFASHRASRRGYTF.

The CDR3 region has the DNA TGTGCCAGCAGTCGGGACGGGAGAAGCGAGACCCAGTACTTC. As protein: CASSRDGRSETQYF. The chain is built from TRBV7-2 and TRBJ2-5; D perhaps matches TRBD2 (6 bases). V gave up 6 bases and J gave up 5 bases, with 16 bases separating them. The CDR3 spans 14 residues. Germline CDR1 is SGHTA and CDR2 is FQGNSA.

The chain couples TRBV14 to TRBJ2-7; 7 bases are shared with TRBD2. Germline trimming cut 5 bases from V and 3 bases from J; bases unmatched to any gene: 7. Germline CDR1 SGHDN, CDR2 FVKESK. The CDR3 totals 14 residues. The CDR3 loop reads CASSISGRDYEQYF. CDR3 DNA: TGTGCCAGCAGCATCTCGGGGAGGGACTACGAGCAGTACTTC. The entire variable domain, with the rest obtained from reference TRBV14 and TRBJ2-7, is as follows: EAGVTQFPSHSVIEKGQTVTLRCDPISGHDNLYWYRRVMGKEIKFLLHFVKESKQDESGMPNNRFLAERTGGTYSTLKVQPAELEDSGVYFCASSISGRDYEQYFGPGTRLTVT.

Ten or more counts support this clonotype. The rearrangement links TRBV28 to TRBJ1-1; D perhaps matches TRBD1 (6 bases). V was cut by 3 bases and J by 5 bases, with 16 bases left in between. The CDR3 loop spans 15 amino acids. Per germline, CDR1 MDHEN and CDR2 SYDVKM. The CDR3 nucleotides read TGTGCCAGCAGTTTTTCCCGGGGGCCGAGGACTGAAGCTTTCTTT. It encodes CASSFSRGPRTEAFF.